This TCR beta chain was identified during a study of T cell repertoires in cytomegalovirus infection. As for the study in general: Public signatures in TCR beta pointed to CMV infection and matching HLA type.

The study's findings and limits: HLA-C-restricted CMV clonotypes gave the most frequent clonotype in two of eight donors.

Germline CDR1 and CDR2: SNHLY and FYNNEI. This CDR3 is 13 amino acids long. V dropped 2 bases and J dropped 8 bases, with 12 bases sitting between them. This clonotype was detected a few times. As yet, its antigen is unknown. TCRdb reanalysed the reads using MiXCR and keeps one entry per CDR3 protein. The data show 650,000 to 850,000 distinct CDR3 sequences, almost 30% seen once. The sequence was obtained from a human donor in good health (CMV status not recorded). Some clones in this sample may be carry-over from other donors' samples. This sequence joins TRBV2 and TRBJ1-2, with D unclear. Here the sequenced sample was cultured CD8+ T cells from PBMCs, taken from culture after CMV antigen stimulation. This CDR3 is CASSESSRKGYTF. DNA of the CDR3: TGTGCCAGCAGTGAAAGTTCCCGGAAGGGCTACACCTTC.